This record covers a single T cell receptor (beta chain). Clones were read by immunoSEQ multiplex PCR, and TCRdb kept only the in-frame ones, dropping some. The table lists some 140,000 clones, approximately 78% of them singletons, with roughly 1.7% in the top ten. The record originates from a study of blood T cell repertoires in COVID-19. Study summary: Some COVID-19 samples were acute and others convalescent; all came from the United States, Italy and Spain. The cDNA or gDNA used as material had been derived from T cells, B-cell-depleted T cells, or PBMCs.

The CDR3 is 15 amino acids. Germline CDR1 reads LNHNV; CDR2 reads YYDKDF (reference sequence). Germline trimming cut 1 base from V and 4 bases from J; bases unmatched to any gene: 5. The sequence derives from an older man with acute or convalescent COVID-19. Input material: peripheral blood. The chain recombines TRBV15 with TRBJ1-2; 8 positions agree with TRBD1. CDR3 DNA sequence: TGTGCCACCAGCAGAGGCGGGACAGGCACCTATGGCTACACCTTC. Translating gives CATSRGGTGTYGYTF.